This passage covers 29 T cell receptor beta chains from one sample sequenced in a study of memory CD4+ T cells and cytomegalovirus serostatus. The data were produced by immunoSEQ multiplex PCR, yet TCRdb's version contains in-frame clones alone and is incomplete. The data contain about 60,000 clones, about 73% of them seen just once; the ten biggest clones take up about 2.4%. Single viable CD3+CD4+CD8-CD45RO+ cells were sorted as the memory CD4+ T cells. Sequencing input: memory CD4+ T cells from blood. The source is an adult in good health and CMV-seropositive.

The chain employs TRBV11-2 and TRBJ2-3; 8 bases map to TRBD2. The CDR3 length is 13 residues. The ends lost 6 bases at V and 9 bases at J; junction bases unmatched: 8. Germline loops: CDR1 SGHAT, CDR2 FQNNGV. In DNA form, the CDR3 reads TGTGCCAGCAGTCAAGCCGGGACTAGGACGCAGTATTTT. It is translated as CASSQAGTRTQYF.

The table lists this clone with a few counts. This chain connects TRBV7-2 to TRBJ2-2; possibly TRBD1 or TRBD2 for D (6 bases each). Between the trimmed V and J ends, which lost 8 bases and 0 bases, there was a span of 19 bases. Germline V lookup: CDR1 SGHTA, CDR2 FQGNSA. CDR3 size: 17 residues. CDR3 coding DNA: TGTGCCAGCCCTGGGGGGCCCTGGGGGACGAACACCGGGGAGCTGTTTTTT. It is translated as CASPGGPWGTNTGELFF.

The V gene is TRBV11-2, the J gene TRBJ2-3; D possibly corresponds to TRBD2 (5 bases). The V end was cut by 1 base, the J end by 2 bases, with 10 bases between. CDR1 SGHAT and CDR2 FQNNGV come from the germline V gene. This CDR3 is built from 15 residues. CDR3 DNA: TGTGCCAGCAGCTTAGGGTCCCTAGCCACAGATACGCAGTATTTT. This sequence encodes CASSLGSLATDTQYF. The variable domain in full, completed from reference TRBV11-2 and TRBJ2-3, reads EAGVAQSPRYKIIEKRQSVAFWCNPISGHATLYWYQQILGQGPKLLIQFQNNGVVDDSQLPKDRFSAERLKGVDSTLKIQPAKLEDSAVYLCASSLGSLATDTQYFGPGTRLTVL.

CDR3 sequence (DNA): TGTGCCAGCCAGACAAGCCTTTTAGGGAACACTGAAGCTTTCTTT. Translation: CASQTSLLGNTEAFF. The chain employs TRBV6-5 and TRBJ1-1; D not resolved. CDR3 length: 15 residues. CDR1 and CDR2 (germline): MNHEY, SVGAGI. V lost 8 bases and J 1 base, leaving 17 bases between the germline ends.

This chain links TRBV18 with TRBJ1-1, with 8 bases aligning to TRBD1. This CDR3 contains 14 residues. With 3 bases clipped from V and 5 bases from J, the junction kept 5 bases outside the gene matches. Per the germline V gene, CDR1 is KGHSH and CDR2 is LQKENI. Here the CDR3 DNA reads TGTGCCAGCTCACCTGGACAGGGTCGGACTGAAGCTTTCTTT. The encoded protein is CASSPGQGRTEAFF.

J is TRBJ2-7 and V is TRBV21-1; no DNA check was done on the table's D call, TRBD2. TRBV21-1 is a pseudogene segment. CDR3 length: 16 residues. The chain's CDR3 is CASSKERGSYSYEQYV. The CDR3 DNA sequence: TGTGCCAGCAGCAAAGAACGGGGGTCTTACTCCTACGAGCAGTACGTC.

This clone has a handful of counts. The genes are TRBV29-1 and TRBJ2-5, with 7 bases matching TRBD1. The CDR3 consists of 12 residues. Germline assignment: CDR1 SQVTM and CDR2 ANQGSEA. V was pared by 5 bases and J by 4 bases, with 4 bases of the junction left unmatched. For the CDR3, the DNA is TGCAGCGTTTACAGGGGAGCAGAGACCCAGTACTTC. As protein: CSVYRGAETQYF.

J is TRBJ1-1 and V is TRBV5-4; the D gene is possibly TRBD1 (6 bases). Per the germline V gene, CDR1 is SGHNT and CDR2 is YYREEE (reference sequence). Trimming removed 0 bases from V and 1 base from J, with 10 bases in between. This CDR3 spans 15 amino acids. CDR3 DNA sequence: TGTGCCAGCAGCTTGGGGGGGGGCCAGAACACTGAAGCTTTCTTT. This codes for CASSLGGGQNTEAFF.

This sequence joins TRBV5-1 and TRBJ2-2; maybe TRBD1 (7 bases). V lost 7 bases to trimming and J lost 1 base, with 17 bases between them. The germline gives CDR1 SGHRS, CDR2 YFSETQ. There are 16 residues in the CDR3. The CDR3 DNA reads TGCGCCAGCGGACAGGTCGGTAGCGGGAACACCGGGGAGCTGTTTTTT. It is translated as CASGQVGSGNTGELFF.

The CDR3 coding sequence is TGTGCCAGCAGCGGGACTAGCGGAGGGGTCGGGGAGCTGTTTTTT. Translating it yields CASSGTSGGVGELFF. The genes are TRBV2 and TRBJ2-2; TRBD2 matches 11 bases. The CDR3 is 15 residues long. The ends lost 6 bases at V and 7 bases at J; junction bases unmatched: 7. CDR1 SNHLY and CDR2 FYNNEI come from the germline V gene.

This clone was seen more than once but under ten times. The CDR3 loop is CASSSGTSVSYEQYV. The CDR3 nucleotides are TGTGCCAGCAGCTCCGGGACTAGCGTCTCCTACGAGCAGTACGTC. The J gene is TRBJ2-7, the V gene TRBV7-2; the match to TRBD2 covers 10 bases. Germline V lookup: CDR1 SGHTA, CDR2 FQGNSA. The V segment lost 4 bases and the J segment 0 bases; nucleotides outside the gene matches: 3. This CDR3 spans 15 amino acids.

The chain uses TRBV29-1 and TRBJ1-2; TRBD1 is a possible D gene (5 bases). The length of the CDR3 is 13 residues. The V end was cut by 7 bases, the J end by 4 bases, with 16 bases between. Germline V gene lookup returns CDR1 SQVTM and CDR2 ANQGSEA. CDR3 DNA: TGCAGCGCTACCGGGACCGAGGCCTATGGCTACACCTTC. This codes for CSATGTEAYGYTF.

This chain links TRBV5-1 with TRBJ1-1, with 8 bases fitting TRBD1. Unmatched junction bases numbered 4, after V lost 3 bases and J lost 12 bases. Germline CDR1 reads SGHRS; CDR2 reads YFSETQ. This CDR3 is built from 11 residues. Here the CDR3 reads CASSYRDRPFF. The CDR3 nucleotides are TGCGCCAGCAGCTACCGGGACAGGCCTTTCTTT.

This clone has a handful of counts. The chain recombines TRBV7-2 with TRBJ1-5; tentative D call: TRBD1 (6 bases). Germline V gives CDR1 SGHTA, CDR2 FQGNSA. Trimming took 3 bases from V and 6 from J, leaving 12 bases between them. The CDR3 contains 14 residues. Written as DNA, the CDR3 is TGTGCCAGCAGCTTTGGGCAGGGGACTCAGCCCCAGCATTTT. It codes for CASSFGQGTQPQHF.

Here the CDR3 reads CASSKDPGLVSGELFF. CDR3 nucleotide sequence: TGTGCCAGCAGCAAGGATCCTGGACTAGTTTCCGGGGAGCTGTTTTTT. The V call is TRBV5-4, the J call TRBJ2-2; 7 bases map to TRBD2. CDR1 and CDR2 from the germline V gene are SGHNT and YYREEE (reference sequence). This CDR3 contains 16 residues. Trimming took 4 bases from V and 6 from J; bases not matched to a gene: 12. Drawing the rest from reference TRBV5-4 and TRBJ2-2, the complete variable domain is ETGVTQSPTHLIKTRGQQVTLRCSSQSGHNTVSWYQQALGQGPQFIFQYYREEENGRGNFPPRFSGLQFPNYSSELNVNALELDDSALYLCASSKDPGLVSGELFFGEGSRLTVL.

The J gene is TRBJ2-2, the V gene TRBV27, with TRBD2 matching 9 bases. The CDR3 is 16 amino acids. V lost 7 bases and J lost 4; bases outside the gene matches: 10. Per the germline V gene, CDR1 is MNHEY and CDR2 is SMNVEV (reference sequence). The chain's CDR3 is CASTSYPSGATGELFF. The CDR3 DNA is TGTGCCAGCACGTCTTATCCTAGCGGGGCCACCGGGGAGCTGTTTTTT.

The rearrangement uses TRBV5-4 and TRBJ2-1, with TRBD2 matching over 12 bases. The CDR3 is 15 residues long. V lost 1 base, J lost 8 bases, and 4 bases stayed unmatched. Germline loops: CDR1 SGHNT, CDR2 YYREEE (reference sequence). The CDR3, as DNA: TGTGCCAGCAGCTTGCCTAGCGGGAGGGGCGATGAGCAGTTCTTC. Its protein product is CASSLPSGRGDEQFF.

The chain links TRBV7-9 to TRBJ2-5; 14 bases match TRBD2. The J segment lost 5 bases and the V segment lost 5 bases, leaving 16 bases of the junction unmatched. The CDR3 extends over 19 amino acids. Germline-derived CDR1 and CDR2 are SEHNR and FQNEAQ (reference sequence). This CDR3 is CASSHPQTSGRAGRETQYF. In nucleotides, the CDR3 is TGTGCCAGCAGCCATCCACAGACTAGCGGGAGGGCCGGTCGCGAGACCCAGTACTTC.

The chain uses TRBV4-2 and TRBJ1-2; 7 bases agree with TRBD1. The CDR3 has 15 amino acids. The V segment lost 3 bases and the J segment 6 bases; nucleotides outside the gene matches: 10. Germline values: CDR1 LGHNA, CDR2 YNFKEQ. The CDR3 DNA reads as TGTGCCAGCAGCCAGTTAACTACAGGGGACGATGGCTACACCTTC. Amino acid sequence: CASSQLTTGDDGYTF.

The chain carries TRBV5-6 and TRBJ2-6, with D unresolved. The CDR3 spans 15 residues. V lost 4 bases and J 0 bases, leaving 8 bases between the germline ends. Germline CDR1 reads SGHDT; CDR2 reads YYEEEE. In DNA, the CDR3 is TGTGCCAGCAGCCCCTTTACCTCTGGGGCCAACGTCCTGACTTTC. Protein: CASSPFTSGANVLTF.

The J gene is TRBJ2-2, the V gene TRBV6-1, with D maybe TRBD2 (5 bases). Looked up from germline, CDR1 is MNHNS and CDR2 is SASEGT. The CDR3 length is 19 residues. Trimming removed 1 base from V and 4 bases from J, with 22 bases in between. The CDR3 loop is CASSEGPMARGYSTGELFF. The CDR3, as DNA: TGTGCCAGCAGTGAAGGGCCGATGGCGCGAGGGTACAGCACCGGGGAGCTGTTTTTT.

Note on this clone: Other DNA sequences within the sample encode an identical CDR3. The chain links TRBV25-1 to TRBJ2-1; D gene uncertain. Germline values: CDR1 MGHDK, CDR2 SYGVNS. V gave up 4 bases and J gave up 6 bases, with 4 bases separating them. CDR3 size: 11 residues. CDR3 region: CASSGFNEQFF. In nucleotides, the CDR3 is TGTGCCAGCAGTGGGTTCAATGAGCAGTTCTTC. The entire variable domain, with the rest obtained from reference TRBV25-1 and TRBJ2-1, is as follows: EADIYQTPRYLVIGTGKKITLECSQTMGHDKMYWYQQDPGMELHLIHYSYGVNSTEKGDLSSESTVSRIRTEHFPLTLESARPSHTSQYLCASSGFNEQFFGPGTRLTVL.

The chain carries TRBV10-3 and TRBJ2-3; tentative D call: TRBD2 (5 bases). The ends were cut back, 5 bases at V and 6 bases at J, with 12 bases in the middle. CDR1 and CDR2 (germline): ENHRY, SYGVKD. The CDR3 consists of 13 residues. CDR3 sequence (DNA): TGTGCCATCAGTTCTCTGGGAGTGGATACGCAGTATTTT. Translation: CAISSLGVDTQYF.

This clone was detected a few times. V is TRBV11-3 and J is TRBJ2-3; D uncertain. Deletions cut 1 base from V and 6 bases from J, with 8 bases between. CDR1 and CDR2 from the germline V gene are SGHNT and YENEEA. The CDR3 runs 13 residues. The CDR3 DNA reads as TGTGCCAGCAGCTTAGTCTCCGGGGATACGCAGTATTTT. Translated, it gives CASSLVSGDTQYF.

The CDR3 sequence is CASSTLAGAGETQYF. CDR3 DNA sequence: TGTGCCAGCAGTACACTAGCGGGAGCGGGAGAGACCCAGTACTTC. V and J are TRBV7-9 and TRBJ2-5; the match to TRBD2 covers 11 bases. Germline-derived CDR1 and CDR2 are SEHNR and FQNEAQ (reference sequence). Losses at the gene ends were 6 bases for V and 4 bases for J; bases not matched to a gene: 7. This CDR3 comprises 15 residues.

CDR3 sequence reads: CASSFEQIKDEQYF. The CDR3 region has the DNA TGTGCCAGCAGCTTCGAGCAAATCAAGGACGAGCAGTACTTC. The rearrangement links TRBV5-5 to TRBJ2-7; D not certain. V shed 2 bases and J shed 5 bases, with 14 bases lying between them. The CDR3 has 14 amino acids. The germline V gene encodes CDR1 SGHKS and CDR2 YYEKEE (reference sequence). Variable domain in full (rest from reference TRBV5-5 and TRBJ2-7): DAGVTQSPTHLIKTRGQQVTLRCSPISGHKSVSWYQQVLGQGPQFIFQYYEKEERGRGNFPDRFSARQFPNYSSELNVNALLLGDSALYLCASSFEQIKDEQYFGPGTRLTVT.

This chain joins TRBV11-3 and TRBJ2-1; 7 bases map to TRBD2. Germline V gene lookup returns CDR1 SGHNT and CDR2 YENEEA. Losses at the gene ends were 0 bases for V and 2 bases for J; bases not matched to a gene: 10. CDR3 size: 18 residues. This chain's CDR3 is CASSLDQGGSKAYNEQFF. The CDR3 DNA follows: TGTGCCAGCAGCTTAGATCAAGGCGGGAGTAAGGCCTACAATGAGCAGTTCTTC.

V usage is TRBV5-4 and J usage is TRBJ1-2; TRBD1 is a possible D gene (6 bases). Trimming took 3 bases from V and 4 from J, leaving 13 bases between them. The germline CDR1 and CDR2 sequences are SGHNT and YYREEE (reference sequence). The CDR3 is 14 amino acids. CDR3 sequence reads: CASSSETGFYGYTF. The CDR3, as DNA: TGTGCCAGCAGCTCGGAGACAGGTTTCTATGGCTACACCTTC.

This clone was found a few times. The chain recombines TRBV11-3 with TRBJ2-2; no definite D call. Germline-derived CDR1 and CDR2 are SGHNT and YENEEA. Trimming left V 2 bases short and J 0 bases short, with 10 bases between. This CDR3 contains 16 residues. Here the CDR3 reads CASSLMSETNTGELFF. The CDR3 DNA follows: TGTGCCAGCAGCTTAATGTCCGAAACGAACACCGGGGAGCTGTTTTTT.